This T cell receptor (beta chain) was identified in a study of long-term antiretroviral therapy in people with HIV. Running of the v3.0 immunoSEQ assay took place at survey level. The protocol was immunoSEQ multiplex PCR, while the TCRdb copy is restricted to in-frame clones and leaves out a portion. The sample records tens of thousands of clones, about 94% being singletons. Amounts of roughly 0.9-10 million cryopreserved PBMC were held in the samples before DNA extraction. This clonotype originated in a man younger than 40 with HIV. Source: unsorted PBMCs, taken roughly 9.4 years after starting antiretroviral therapy.

The CDR3 protein is CASSPNPGTIGNTIYF. The CDR3, as DNA: TGTGCCAGCTCACCGAACCCCGGGACAATAGGAAACACCATATATTTT. The chain carries TRBV18 and TRBJ1-3; perhaps TRBD1 as D (6 bases). Germline CDR1 KGHSH, CDR2 LQKENI. V gave up 3 bases and J gave up 4 bases, with 16 bases separating them. This CDR3 has 16 amino acids.